A selection of T cell receptor beta chains follows, all from one sample in a study of cytomegalovirus exposure and HLA in healthy donors. Some clones are missing from TCRdb's copy, which holds only in-frame ones; the method was immunoSEQ multiplex PCR. The profile shows 120,000 or so clones, more than 60% of them singletons. Sequenced material: PBMCs. The receptor source for this set is a man aged 30 to 45 in good health and CMV-seronegative. Both conserved end residues are part of each CDR3. D genes are given only for firm matches. A row's size may be missing; if present it is once, few, many or a size class.

V: TRBV29-1
size: few
J: TRBJ2-2
D: -
CDR3: CSVIGANTGELFF
DNA: TGCAGCGTTATAGGGGCGAACACCGGGGAGCTGTTTTTT

V: TRBV7-9
size: -
J: TRBJ1-1
D: -
CDR3: CASSLSDTEAFF
DNA: TGTGCCAGCAGCTTATCAGACACTGAAGCTTTCTTT

V: TRBV29-1
size: -
J: TRBJ2-5
D: TRBD1
CDR3: CSCDRAEQETQYF
DNA: TGCAGCTGTGACAGGGCGGAACAAGAGACCCAGTACTTC

V: TRBV4-1
size: -
J: TRBJ2-7
D: TRBD1
CDR3: CASSQDGTGFYEQYF
DNA: TGCGCCAGCAGCCAAGACGGGACAGGGTTCTACGAGCAGTACTTC

V: TRBV5-1
size: -
J: TRBJ1-5
D: TRBD1
CDR3: CASSSGDSSNQPQHF
DNA: TGCGCCAGCAGCTCCGGGGACAGTAGCAATCAGCCCCAGCATTTT

V: TRBV4-3
size: -
J: TRBJ2-1
D: -
CDR3: CASSQEQYNEQFF
DNA: TGCGCCAGCAGCCAAGAACAGTACAATGAGCAGTTCTTC

V: TRBV29-1
size: -
J: TRBJ1-2
D: -
CDR3: CSLGTGTNYGYTF
DNA: TGCAGCTTGGGAACAGGGACTAACTATGGCTACACCTTC

V: TRBV6-6
size: -
J: TRBJ1-5
D: TRBD1
CDR3: CASSSLTGDGNQPQHF
DNA: TGTGCCAGCAGTTCCCTGACAGGGGACGGGAATCAGCCCCAGCATTTT

V: TRBV18
size: few
J: TRBJ2-1
D: -
CDR3: CASSPLGAGGNEQFF
DNA: TGTGCCAGCTCACCACTAGGAGCTGGCGGCAATGAGCAGTTCTTC

V: TRBV11-2
size: -
J: TRBJ2-3
D: TRBD1
CDR3: CASRLDRGGTQYF
DNA: TGTGCCAGCAGATTGGACAGGGGAGGTACGCAGTATTTT

V: TRBV30
size: -
J: TRBJ1-4
D: -
CDR3: CAWSVSTGREKLFF
DNA: TGTGCCTGGAGTGTAAGCACAGGGAGAGAAAAACTGTTTTTT

V: TRBV5-1
size: -
J: TRBJ1-2
D: -
CDR3: CASSSSWTANYGYTF
DNA: TGCGCCAGCAGCTCGAGCTGGACAGCTAACTATGGCTACACCTTC

V: TRBV5-1
size: once
J: TRBJ2-1
D: TRBD2
CDR3: CASSILAGESYNEQFF
DNA: TGCGCCAGCAGCATCCTAGCGGGAGAATCCTACAATGAGCAGTTCTTC

V: TRBV23-1
size: -
J: TRBJ2-1
D: TRBD2
CDR3: CASSQLVAGGPSSYNEQFF
DNA: TGCGCCAGCAGTCAATTGGTAGCGGGGGGGCCCAGCTCCTACAATGAGCAGTTCTTC

V: TRBV6-1
size: -
J: TRBJ2-5
D: -
CDR3: CASSGGVQETQYF
DNA: TGTGCCAGCAGTGGGGGGGTTCAAGAGACCCAGTACTTC

V: TRBV7-6
size: -
J: TRBJ1-5
D: TRBD1
CDR3: CASSFGQGKQPQHF
DNA: TGTGCCAGCAGCTTTGGACAGGGAAAACAGCCCCAGCATTTT

V: TRBV27
size: -
J: TRBJ1-4
D: TRBD1
CDR3: CASSSPGTGGEKLFF
DNA: TGTGCCAGCAGTTCCCCCGGGACAGGGGGTGAAAAACTGTTTTTT

V: TRBV28
size: -
J: TRBJ1-2
D: TRBD1
CDR3: CASSPGTGYGYTF
DNA: TGTGCCAGCAGTCCCGGGACAGGCTATGGCTACACCTTC

V: TRBV6-5
size: -
J: TRBJ1-5
D: -
CDR3: CASSSRGNQPQHF
DNA: TGTGCCAGCAGTTCAAGGGGGAATCAGCCCCAGCATTTT

V: TRBV5-1
size: -
J: TRBJ1-2
D: -
CDR3: CASSFDSNYGYTF
DNA: TGCGCCAGCAGCTTTGACAGTAACTATGGCTACACCTTC

V: TRBV27
size: few
J: TRBJ1-2
D: TRBD1
CDR3: CASSMTGQYGYTF
DNA: TGTGCCAGCAGTATGACAGGGCAGTATGGCTACACCTTC

V: TRBV19
size: -
J: TRBJ1-1
D: -
CDR3: CASLRRGNTEAFF
DNA: TGTGCCAGTCTCAGACGGGGGAACACTGAAGCTTTCTTT

V: TRBV28
size: -
J: TRBJ2-5
D: TRBD1
CDR3: CASSYPGQEETQYF
DNA: TGTGCCAGCAGTTACCCGGGACAGGAAGAGACCCAGTACTTC

V: TRBV2
size: -
J: TRBJ2-6
D: -
CDR3: CARDTESGANVLTF
DNA: TGTGCCAGAGATACAGAATCTGGGGCCAACGTCCTGACTTTC

V: TRBV18
size: -
J: TRBJ2-7
D: -
CDR3: CASSPPGVYEQYF
DNA: TGTGCCAGCTCACCACCGGGCGTCTACGAGCAGTACTTC

V: TRBV30
size: few
J: TRBJ1-6
D: -
CDR3: CAWRLNNSPLHF
DNA: TGTGCCTGGAGACTGAATAATTCACCCCTCCACTTT

V: TRBV7-2
size: -
J: TRBJ2-7
D: TRBD1
CDR3: CASSLWAGGIYEQYF
DNA: TGTGCCAGCAGCTTATGGGCAGGGGGAATCTACGAGCAGTACTTC

V: TRBV7-6
size: few
J: TRBJ2-5
D: -
CDR3: CASSHGYQETQYF
DNA: TGTGCCAGCAGCCACGGGTACCAAGAGACCCAGTACTTC

V: TRBV7-9
size: once
J: TRBJ2-7
D: -
CDR3: CASSSLGHDTYEQYF
DNA: TGTGCCAGCAGCTCGTTGGGCCATGACACGTACGAGCAGTACTTC

V: TRBV6-1
size: -
J: TRBJ2-1
D: TRBD1
CDR3: CASKVGTGGRNEQFF
DNA: TGTGCCAGCAAAGTAGGGACAGGGGGCCGGAATGAGCAGTTCTTC

V: TRBV9
size: -
J: TRBJ2-5
D: -
CDR3: CASSATVQETQYF
DNA: TGTGCCAGCAGCGCTACAGTTCAAGAGACCCAGTACTTC

V: TRBV7-9
size: -
J: TRBJ1-5
D: -
CDR3: CASSMRHDSNQPQHF
DNA: TGTGCCAGCAGCATGAGACACGATAGCAATCAGCCCCAGCATTTT

V: TRBV28
size: -
J: TRBJ2-3
D: TRBD2
CDR3: CASSLLLAGGRDTQYF
DNA: TGTGCCAGCAGTTTACTGTTAGCGGGGGGGCGGGATACGCAGTATTTT

V: TRBV7-2
size: -
J: TRBJ2-7
D: TRBD1
CDR3: CASSSPGQGPYEQYF
DNA: TGTGCCAGCAGCTCCCCGGGACAGGGACCCTACGAGCAGTACTTC

V: TRBV19
size: few
J: TRBJ2-1
D: -
CDR3: CASSPQGNEQFF
DNA: TGTGCCAGTAGTCCCCAGGGCAATGAGCAGTTCTTC

V: TRBV10-1
size: -
J: TRBJ1-1
D: -
CDR3: CASSEFGSTEAFF
DNA: TGCGCCAGCAGTGAGTTTGGGAGCACTGAAGCTTTCTTT

V: TRBV28
size: -
J: TRBJ2-5
D: -
CDR3: CASSRRVLETQYF
DNA: TGTGCCAGCAGTCGCAGGGTGTTGGAGACCCAGTACTTC

V: TRBV29-1
size: few
J: TRBJ1-1
D: -
CDR3: CSVDPRLSNTEAFF
DNA: TGCAGCGTTGACCCTAGATTGAGCAACACTGAAGCTTTCTTT

V: TRBV27
size: -
J: TRBJ2-3
D: TRBD1
CDR3: CASSSSGTGEADTQYF
DNA: TGTGCCAGCAGTTCCTCCGGGACAGGGGAAGCAGATACGCAGTATTTT

V: TRBV27
size: -
J: TRBJ1-5
D: -
CDR3: CASRQQAYSNQPQHF
DNA: TGTGCCAGCAGACAACAGGCATATAGCAATCAGCCCCAGCATTTT

V: TRBV18
size: -
J: TRBJ1-5
D: -
CDR3: CASSSDRSSNQPQHF
DNA: TGTGCCAGCTCATCCGACAGGAGTAGCAATCAGCCCCAGCATTTT

V: TRBV30
size: -
J: TRBJ1-1
D: TRBD1
CDR3: CALDVTRGGQGVRAFF
DNA: TGTGCCCTGGACGTCACGCGAGGGGGACAGGGTGTGCGGGCTTTCTTT

V: TRBV7-3
size: -
J: TRBJ2-3
D: -
CDR3: CASSLGPLRASTDTQYF
DNA: TGTGCCAGCAGCTTAGGACCTCTCAGGGCTAGCACAGATACGCAGTATTTT

V: TRBV5-1
size: -
J: TRBJ2-7
D: -
CDR3: CASSLRLRGAVNSYEQYF
DNA: TGCGCCAGCAGCTTGAGGCTCCGGGGGGCAGTCAACTCCTACGAGCAGTACTTC